This T cell receptor (beta chain) was sequenced during a study of T cell responses to AZD1222 COVID-19 vaccine. Repertoires were generated with immunoSEQ multiplex PCR, while TCRdb's copy carries only in-frame clones and drops some. Of roughly 200,000 clones listed, 93% are singletons. About this clone itself: The antigen is undetermined.

The CDR3 is made up of 15 amino acids. Germline V gene data show CDR1 as MNHEY and CDR2 as SVGAGI. V shed 7 bases and J 5 bases; nucleotides not matched to a gene: 11. Broader study findings: Spike-specific TCR breadth rose after two AZD1222 doses, and depth rose as well. The donors showed a predominance of white British ancestry and of females, with possible underestimation of clonal diversity.

The sequence came from an adult in good health. Specimen: peripheral blood, collected on day 0 of MenACWY control vaccination. The rearrangement links TRBV6-5 to TRBJ1-2, with 9 bases aligning to TRBD1. The DNA for the CDR3 is TGTGCCAGCACCCCGTCGACAGGGGGTAGTTATGGCTACACCTTC. This encodes CASTPSTGGSYGYTF.